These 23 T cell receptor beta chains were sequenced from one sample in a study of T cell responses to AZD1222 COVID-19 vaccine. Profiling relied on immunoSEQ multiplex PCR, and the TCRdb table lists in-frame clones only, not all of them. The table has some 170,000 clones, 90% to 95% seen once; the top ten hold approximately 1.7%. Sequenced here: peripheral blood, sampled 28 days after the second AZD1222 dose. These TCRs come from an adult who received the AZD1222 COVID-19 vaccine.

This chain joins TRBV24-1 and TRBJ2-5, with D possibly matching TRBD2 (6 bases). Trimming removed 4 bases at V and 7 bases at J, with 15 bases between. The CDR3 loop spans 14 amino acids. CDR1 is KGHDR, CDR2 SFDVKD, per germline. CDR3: CATSDLRRDGTQYF. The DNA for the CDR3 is TGTGCCACCAGTGACCTGAGGCGGGACGGGACCCAGTACTTC.

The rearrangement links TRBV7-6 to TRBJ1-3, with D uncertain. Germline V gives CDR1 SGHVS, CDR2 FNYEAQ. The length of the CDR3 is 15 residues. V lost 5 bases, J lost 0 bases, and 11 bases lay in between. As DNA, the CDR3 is TGTGCCAGCAGCCCTCAGGAACACTCTGGAAACACCATATATTTT. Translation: CASSPQEHSGNTIYF.

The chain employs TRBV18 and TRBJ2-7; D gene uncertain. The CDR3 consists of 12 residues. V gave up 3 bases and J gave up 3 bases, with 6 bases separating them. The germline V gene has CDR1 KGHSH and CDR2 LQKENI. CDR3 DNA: TGTGCCAGCTCACCTAACCGCTACGAGCAGTACTTC. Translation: CASSPNRYEQYF.

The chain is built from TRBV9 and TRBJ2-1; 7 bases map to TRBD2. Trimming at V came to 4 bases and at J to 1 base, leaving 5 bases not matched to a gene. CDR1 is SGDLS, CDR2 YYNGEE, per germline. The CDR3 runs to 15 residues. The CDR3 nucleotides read TGTGCCAGCAGCTTCCGCGGGGGATCCTACAATGAGCAGTTCTTC. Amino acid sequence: CASSFRGGSYNEQFF.

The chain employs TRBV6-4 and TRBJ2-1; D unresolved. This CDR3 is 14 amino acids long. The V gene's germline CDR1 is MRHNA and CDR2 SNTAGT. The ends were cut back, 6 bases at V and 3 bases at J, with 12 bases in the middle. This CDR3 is CASRVDPNYNEQFF. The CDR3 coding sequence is TGTGCCAGCAGAGTCGACCCAAACTACAATGAGCAGTTCTTC.

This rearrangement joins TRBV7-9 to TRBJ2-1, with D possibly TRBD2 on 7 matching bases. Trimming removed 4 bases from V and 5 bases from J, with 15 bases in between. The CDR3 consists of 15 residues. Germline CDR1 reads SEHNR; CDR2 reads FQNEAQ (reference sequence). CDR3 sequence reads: CASSSEGGVHNEQFF. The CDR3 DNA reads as TGTGCCAGCAGCTCGGAAGGGGGGGTTCACAATGAGCAGTTCTTC.

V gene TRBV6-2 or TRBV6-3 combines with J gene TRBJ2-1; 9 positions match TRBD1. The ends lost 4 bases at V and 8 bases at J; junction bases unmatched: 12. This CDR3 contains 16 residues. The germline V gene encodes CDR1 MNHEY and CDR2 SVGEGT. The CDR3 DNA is TGTGCCAGCAGTTTATATAACCGGGACAGGGTCGATGAGCAGTTCTTC. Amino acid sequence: CASSLYNRDRVDEQFF.

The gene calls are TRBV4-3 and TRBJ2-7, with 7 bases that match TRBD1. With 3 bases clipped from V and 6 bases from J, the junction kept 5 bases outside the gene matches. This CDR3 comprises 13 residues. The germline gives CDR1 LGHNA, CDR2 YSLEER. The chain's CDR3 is CASSQVQGTEQYF. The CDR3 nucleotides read TGCGCCAGCAGCCAGGTACAGGGGACCGAGCAGTACTTC.

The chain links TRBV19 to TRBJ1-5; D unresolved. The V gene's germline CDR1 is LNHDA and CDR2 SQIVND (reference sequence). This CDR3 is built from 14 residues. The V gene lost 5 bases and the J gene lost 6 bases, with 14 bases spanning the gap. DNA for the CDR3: TGTGCCAGTAGTTGGGTCCCTGAAGGTCAGCCCCAGCATTTT. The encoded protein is CASSWVPEGQPQHF.

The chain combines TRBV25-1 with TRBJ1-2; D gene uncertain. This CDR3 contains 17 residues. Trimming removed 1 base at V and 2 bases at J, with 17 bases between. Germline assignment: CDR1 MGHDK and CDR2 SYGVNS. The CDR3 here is CASSESNLGWQNYGYTF. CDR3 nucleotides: TGTGCCAGCAGTGAATCTAATTTGGGTTGGCAGAACTATGGCTACACCTTC.

As DNA, the CDR3 is TGTGCCAGCAGTCTTTATCGGACAGGGAACTATGGCTACACCTTC. It codes for CASSLYRTGNYGYTF. The chain uses TRBV27 and TRBJ1-2; 8 nucleotides line up with TRBD1. This CDR3 has 15 residues. CDR1 is MNHEY, CDR2 SMNVEV, per germline (reference sequence). Germline trimming cut 5 bases from V and 2 bases from J; bases unmatched to any gene: 7.

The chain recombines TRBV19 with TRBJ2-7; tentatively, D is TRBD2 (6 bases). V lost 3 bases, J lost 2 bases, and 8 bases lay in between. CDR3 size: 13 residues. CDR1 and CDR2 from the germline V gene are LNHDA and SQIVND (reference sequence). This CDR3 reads CASSMAGTYEQYF. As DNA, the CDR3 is TGTGCCAGTAGTATGGCGGGAACCTACGAGCAGTACTTC.

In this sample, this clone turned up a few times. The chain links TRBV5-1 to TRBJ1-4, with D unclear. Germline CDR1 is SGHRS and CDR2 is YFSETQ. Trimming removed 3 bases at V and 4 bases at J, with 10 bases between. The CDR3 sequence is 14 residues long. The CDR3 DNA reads TGCGCCAGCAGCTCGGAATGGGGTAATGAAAAACTGTTTTTT. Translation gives CASSSEWGNEKLFF. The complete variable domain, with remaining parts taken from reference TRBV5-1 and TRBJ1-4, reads KAGVTQTPRYLIKTRGQQVTLSCSPISGHRSVSWYQQTPGQGLQFLFEYFSETQRNKGNFPGRFSGRQFSNSRSEMNVSTLELGDSALYLCASSSEWGNEKLFFGSGTQLSVL.

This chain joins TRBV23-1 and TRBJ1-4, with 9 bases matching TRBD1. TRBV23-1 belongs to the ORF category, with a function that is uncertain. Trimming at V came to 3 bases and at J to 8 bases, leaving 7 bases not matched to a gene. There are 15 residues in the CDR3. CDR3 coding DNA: TGCGCCAGCAGTCAGCTCCGAGACAGGGGGGAAAAACTGTTTTTT. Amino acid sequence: CASSQLRDRGEKLFF.

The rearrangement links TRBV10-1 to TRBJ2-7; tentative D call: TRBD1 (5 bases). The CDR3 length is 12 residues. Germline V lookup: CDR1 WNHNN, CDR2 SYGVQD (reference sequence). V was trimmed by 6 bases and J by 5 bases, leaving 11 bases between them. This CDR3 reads CASRLFRDEQYF. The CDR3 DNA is TGCGCCAGCAGGTTATTCAGGGACGAGCAGTACTTC.

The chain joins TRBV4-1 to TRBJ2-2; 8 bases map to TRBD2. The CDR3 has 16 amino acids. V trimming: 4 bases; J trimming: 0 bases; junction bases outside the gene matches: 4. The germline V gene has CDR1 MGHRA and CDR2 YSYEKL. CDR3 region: CASSRTSGSNTGELFF. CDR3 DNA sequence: TGCGCCAGCAGCCGCACTAGCGGATCGAACACCGGGGAGCTGTTTTTT.

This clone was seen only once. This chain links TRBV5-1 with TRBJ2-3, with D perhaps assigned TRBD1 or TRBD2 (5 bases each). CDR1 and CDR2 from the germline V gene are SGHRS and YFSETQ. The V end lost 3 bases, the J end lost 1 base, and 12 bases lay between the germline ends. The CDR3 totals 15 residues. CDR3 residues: CASSYLPGRTDTQYF. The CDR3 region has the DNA TGCGCCAGCAGCTACTTGCCGGGGCGCACAGATACGCAGTATTTT.

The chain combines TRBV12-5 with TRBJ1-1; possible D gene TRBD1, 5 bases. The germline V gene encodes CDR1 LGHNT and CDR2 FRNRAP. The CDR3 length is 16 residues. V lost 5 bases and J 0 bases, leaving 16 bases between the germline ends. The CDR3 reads CASGVTDGTVNTEAFF. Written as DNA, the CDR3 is TGTGCTAGTGGTGTAACAGATGGGACCGTGAACACTGAAGCTTTCTTT.

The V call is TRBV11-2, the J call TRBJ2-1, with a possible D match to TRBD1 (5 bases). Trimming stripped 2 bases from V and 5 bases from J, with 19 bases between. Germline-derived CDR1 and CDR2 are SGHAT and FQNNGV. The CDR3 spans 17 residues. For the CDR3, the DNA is TGTGCCAGCAGCTTAATGTCAGGGTGGACCCAGGACAATGAGCAGTTCTTC. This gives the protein CASSLMSGWTQDNEQFF.

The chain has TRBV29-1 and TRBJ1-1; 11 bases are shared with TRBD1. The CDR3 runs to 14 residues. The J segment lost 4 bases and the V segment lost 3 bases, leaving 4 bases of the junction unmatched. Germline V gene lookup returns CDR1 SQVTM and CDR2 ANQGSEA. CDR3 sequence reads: CSVDGQGASTEAFF. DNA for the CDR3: TGCAGCGTTGACGGACAGGGGGCGAGCACTGAAGCTTTCTTT. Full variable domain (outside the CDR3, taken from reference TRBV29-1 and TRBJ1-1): SAVISQKPSRDICQRGTSLTIQCQVDSQVTMMFWYRQQPGQSLTLIATANQGSEATYESGFVIDKFPISRPNLTFSTLTVSNMSPEDSSIYLCSVDGQGASTEAFFGQGTRLTVV.

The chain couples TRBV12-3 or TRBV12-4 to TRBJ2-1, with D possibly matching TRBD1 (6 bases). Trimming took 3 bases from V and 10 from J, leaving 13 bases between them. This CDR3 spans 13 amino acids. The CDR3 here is CASSFDRLGEQFF. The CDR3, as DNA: TGTGCCAGCAGTTTCGACAGGTTGGGCGAGCAGTTCTTC.

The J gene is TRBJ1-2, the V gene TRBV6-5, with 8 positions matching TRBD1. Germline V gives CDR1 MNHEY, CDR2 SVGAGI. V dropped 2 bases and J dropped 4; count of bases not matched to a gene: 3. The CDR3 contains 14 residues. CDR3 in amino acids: CASSYGQGVYGYTF. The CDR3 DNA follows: TGTGCCAGCAGTTACGGACAGGGCGTCTATGGCTACACCTTC.

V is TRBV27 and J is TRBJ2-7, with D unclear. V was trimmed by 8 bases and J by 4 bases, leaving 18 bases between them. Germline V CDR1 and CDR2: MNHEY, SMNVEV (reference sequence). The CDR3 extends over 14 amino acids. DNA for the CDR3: TGTGCCAGCGGCCTCGGACCGTCGGGTTACGAGCAGTACTTC. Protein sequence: CASGLGPSGYEQYF.